This T cell receptor beta chain was sequenced for a study of T cells in Graves' hyperthyroidism and ophthalmopathy. The junction had 6 bases not matched to a gene; V was cut back by 5 bases and J by 3 bases. This CDR3 is 16 amino acids long. CDR1 and CDR2 from the germline V gene are MNHNS and SASEGT. Amplification of TCR beta CDR3 regions was performed using RNA transcripts as template. The HTBI primer set was used in a first-round RT-PCR of the TCR CDR3. TCRdb analysed the multiplex PCR reads with MiXCR anew, one entry per CDR3 protein. The data hold 700,000 or so distinct CDR3 sequences, with about 14% observed a single time. This clonotype was seen at least ten times.

This rearrangement joins TRBV6-1 to TRBJ2-2; 10 bases align to TRBD2. The sequence derives from a woman in her 50s with Graves' ophthalmopathy. The sequencing sample was made of blood. This CDR3 is CASSSLTSGYTGELFF. The CDR3 DNA follows: TGTGCCAGCAGTTCTCTGACTAGCGGGTACACCGGGGAGCTGTTTTTT.